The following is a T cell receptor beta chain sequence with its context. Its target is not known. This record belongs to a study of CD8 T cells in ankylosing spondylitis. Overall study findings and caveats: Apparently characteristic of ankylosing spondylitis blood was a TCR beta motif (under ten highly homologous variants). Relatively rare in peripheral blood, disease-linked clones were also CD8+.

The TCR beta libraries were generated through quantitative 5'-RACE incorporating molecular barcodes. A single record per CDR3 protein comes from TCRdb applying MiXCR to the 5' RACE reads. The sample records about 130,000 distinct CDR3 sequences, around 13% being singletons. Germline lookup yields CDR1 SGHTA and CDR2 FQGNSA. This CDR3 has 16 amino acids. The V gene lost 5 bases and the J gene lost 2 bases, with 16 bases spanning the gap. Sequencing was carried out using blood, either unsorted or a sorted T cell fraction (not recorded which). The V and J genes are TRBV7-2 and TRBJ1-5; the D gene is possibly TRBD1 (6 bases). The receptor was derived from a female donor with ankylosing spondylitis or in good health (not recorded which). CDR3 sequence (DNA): TGTGCCAGCAGCCTTACCGACAGGAGCGGCAATCAGCCCCAGCATTTT. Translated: CASSLTDRSGNQPQHF.